These 3 T cell receptor beta chains originate from one sample sequenced in a study of blood T cells in healthy people across ages. Sample-barcoded 5' priming and a J-beta primer mix drove a second PCR of roughly 6 to 12 cycles. One entry per CDR3 protein, called by TCRdb with MiXCR from the 5' RACE reads. Of about 1.6 million distinct CDR3 sequences listed, roughly 32% are singletons. The sample consisted of blood. The receptors were gathered from a woman in her 30s in good health.

V gene TRBV16 combines with J gene TRBJ1-5; D gene ambiguous. Looked up from germline, CDR1 is KGHSY and CDR2 is FQNENV. This CDR3 region has 14 residues. Trimming shortened V by 5 bases and J by 1 base, and 9 bases separated the two germline ends. The CDR3 DNA is TGTGCCAGCAGCAGTCATCAAAGCAATCAGCCCCAGCATTTT. It encodes CASSSHQSNQPQHF. Together with reference TRBV16 and TRBJ1-5, the CDR3 gives the full variable domain: GEEVAQTPKHLVRGEGQKAKLYCAPIKGHSYVFWYQQVLKNEFKFLISFQNENVFDETGMPKERFSAKCLPNSPCSLEIQATKLEDSAVYFCASSSHQSNQPQHFGDGTRLSIL.

The gene calls are TRBV2 and TRBJ2-4, with D perhaps given as TRBD1 or TRBD2 (5 bases each). The germline V and J ends were trimmed by 6 bases and 7 bases, with 22 bases remaining between them. CDR1 and CDR2 from the germline V gene are SNHLY and FYNNEI. The CDR3 has 16 amino acids. CDR3 loop: CASRRGGLQKRNIQYF. The CDR3 DNA follows: TGTGCCAGCAGGAGGGGTGGCCTTCAAAAACGTAACATTCAGTACTTC.

In this sample, this clonotype turned up a few times. This chain uses TRBV25-1 with TRBJ2-3; unclear D gene. The CDR3 is 13 residues long. Germline V CDR1 and CDR2: MGHDK, SYGVNS. The germline V and J ends were trimmed by 10 bases and 0 bases, with 11 bases remaining between them. The CDR3 here is CATVLASTDTQYF. DNA of the CDR3: TGTGCCACCGTTCTCGCTAGCACAGATACGCAGTATTTT.